Below, 27 T cell receptor beta chains from the same sample are listed, as sequenced in a study of vaccination and CD4 T cells after COVID-19. The Oncomine TCR Beta short-read assay generated sequence data from the DNA of cultured CD4+ T cells. TCRdb independently ran MiXCR on the PCR reads; one entry per CDR3 protein. The data hold about 6,100 distinct CDR3 sequences, with less than 50% observed a single time. The antigens for these receptors are not known. The treatment: approximately nine-day PBMC culture with coronavirus spike peptide pools or control peptides (ViraFEST assay). Researchers collected the unexposed donor's CD4+ T cells before the COVID-19 pandemic (2011-2018). Material: CD4+ T cells from blood, cultured in vitro. These TCRs come from a human donor in good health.

This chain uses TRBV5-8 with TRBJ2-3; D is unresolved. CDR1 is SGHTS, CDR2 YDEGEE, per germline. V lost 2 bases to trimming and J lost 1 base, with 2 bases between them. The CDR3 covers 12 residues. The CDR3 region is CASSFGTDTQYF. CDR3 nucleotides: TGTGCCAGCAGCTTCGGCACAGATACGCAGTATTTT. Full variable domain (outside the CDR3, taken from reference TRBV5-8 and TRBJ2-3): EAGVTQSPTHLIKTRGQQATLRCSPISGHTSVYWYQQALGLGLQFLLWYDEGEERNRGNFPPRFSGRQFPNYSSELNVNALELEDSALYLCASSFGTDTQYFGPGTRLTVL.

This clonotype turned up a few times. This chain joins TRBV15 and TRBJ2-5; D call uncertain. Trimming pared 0 bases from V and 5 bases from J, leaving 7 bases between. The CDR3 spans 13 residues. CDR1 is LNHNV and CDR2 is YYDKDF in the germline V gene (reference sequence). DNA of the CDR3: TGTGCCACCAGCAGAGATCTCTTTGAGACCCAGTACTTC. Amino acids: CATSRDLFETQYF.

This clonotype was picked up a small number of times. The chain is built from TRBV6-1 and TRBJ2-5; 9 nucleotides line up with TRBD2. With V trimmed by 4 bases and J by 5 bases, 8 bases remained unmatched. Germline CDR1 and CDR2: MNHNS and SASEGT. This CDR3 region has 15 residues. The CDR3 DNA sequence: TGTGCCAGCAGTGGGCTAGCGGGGAGCCGGGAGACCCAGTACTTC. Protein product: CASSGLAGSRETQYF.

The chain is built from TRBV6-1 and TRBJ1-1; TRBD1 aligns across 10 bases. This CDR3 has 14 residues. The germline V gene encodes CDR1 MNHNS and CDR2 SASEGT. Trimming took 6 bases from V and 10 from J; bases not matched to a gene: 11. CDR3 DNA: TGTGCCAGCAGCCCCGGGACAGGGGTTTTCGGAGCTTTCTTT. Its translation: CASSPGTGVFGAFF.

V and J are TRBV19 and TRBJ1-2; the D is unclear. The CDR3 totals 13 residues. The ends were cut back, 2 bases at V and 2 bases at J, with 6 bases in the middle. CDR1 and CDR2 (germline): LNHDA, SQIVND (reference sequence). CDR3 coding DNA: TGTGCCAGTAGTATAACCGAGAACTATGGCTACACCTTC. Translating gives CASSITENYGYTF.

This rearrangement joins TRBV7-6 to TRBJ2-1, with D perhaps matching TRBD1 or TRBD2 (6 bases each). Looked up from germline, CDR1 is SGHVS and CDR2 is FNYEAQ. CDR3 length equals 15 residues. Trimming took 5 bases from V and 2 from J, leaving 13 bases between them. CDR3 protein: CASSPRGLAYNEQFF. The CDR3 DNA sequence: TGTGCCAGCAGCCCCAGGGGACTTGCCTACAATGAGCAGTTCTTC.

This clonotype was observed a few times. This chain joins TRBV20-1 and TRBJ1-1; 8 bases are a match to TRBD1. With V trimmed by 5 bases and J by 7 bases, 6 bases remained unmatched. CDR1 and CDR2 from the germline V gene are DFQATT and SNEGSKA (reference sequence). The CDR3 is 12 residues long. CDR3 coding DNA: TGCAGTGCTGAGAGGACAGGGCTTGAAGCTTTCTTT. Protein product: CSAERTGLEAFF.

The J gene is TRBJ2-1, the V gene TRBV19; D uncertain. V was cut by 8 bases and J by 6 bases, with 17 bases left in between. CDR1 and CDR2 (germline): LNHDA, SQIVND (reference sequence). This CDR3 comprises 14 residues. In DNA, the CDR3 is TGTGCCAGTCGGTCCTCAATAATACGCAATGAGCAGTTCTTC. It is translated as CASRSSIIRNEQFF. The full variable domain, with the rest looked up from reference TRBV19 and TRBJ2-1, is DGGITQSPKYLFRKEGQNVTLSCEQNLNHDAMYWYRQDPGQGLRLIYYSQIVNDFQKGDIAEGYSVSREKKESFPLTVTSAQKNPTAFYLCASRSSIIRNEQFFGPGTRLTVL.

Notes on this clonotype: One junction end disagrees with the germline gene, perhaps due to a read error. The CDR3 protein is CAISYSRGLYGYTF. CDR3 nucleotide sequence: TGTGCCATCAGTTACTCCAGGGGGCTCTATGGCTACACCTTC. This chain joins TRBV6-5 and TRBJ1-2; TRBD1 agrees at 8 bases. This CDR3 contains 14 residues. The germline CDR1 and CDR2 sequences are MNHEY and SVGAGI.

The CDR3 nucleotides read TGTGCCAGCAGCCAAGATATTAATACGGGGGGCGGGGAGCTGTTTTTT. It codes for CASSQDINTGGGELFF. This chain uses TRBV4-2 with TRBJ2-2; 7 nucleotides match TRBD2. This CDR3 spans 16 amino acids. V dropped 0 bases and J dropped 7; count of bases not matched to a gene: 8. Germline V lookup: CDR1 LGHNA, CDR2 YNFKEQ.

The genes are TRBV29-1 and TRBJ2-7; D tentatively reads TRBD1 or TRBD2 (5 bases each). Germline V gives CDR1 SQVTM, CDR2 ANQGSEA. The CDR3 totals 13 residues. V was trimmed by 6 bases and J by 2 bases, leaving 14 bases between them. The CDR3 reads CSVGTGEAYEQYF. The CDR3, as DNA: TGCAGCGTAGGGACCGGTGAAGCCTACGAGCAGTACTTC.

The chain recombines TRBV6-1 with TRBJ2-5, with D maybe TRBD1 (5 bases). Germline CDR1 MNHNS, CDR2 SASEGT. The CDR3 totals 14 residues. With 1 base removed from V and 6 bases from J, the gap between germline ends came to 12 bases. The CDR3 here is CASSEDWGGQTQYF. The CDR3 DNA follows: TGTGCCAGCAGTGAAGATTGGGGCGGACAGACCCAGTACTTC.

This clonotype was observed a few times. The rearrangement joins TRBV6-2 or TRBV6-3 to TRBJ1-2; D is perhaps TRBD1 (5 bases). Trimming shortened V by 6 bases and J by 0 bases, and 11 bases separated the two germline ends. Germline V gene sequence: CDR1 MNHEY, CDR2 SVGEGT. The CDR3 runs 14 residues. The CDR3 sequence: CASRLWGANYGYTF. The CDR3 coding sequence is TGTGCCAGCAGGCTTTGGGGGGCTAACTATGGCTACACCTTC.

The chain joins TRBV6-1 to TRBJ2-5, with 10 bases matching TRBD1. V was clipped by 6 bases and J by 2 bases; unmatched bases: 9. The CDR3 loop spans 16 amino acids. Germline CDR1 MNHNS, CDR2 SASEGT. This CDR3 reads CASRRTPGQGQETQYF. The CDR3, as DNA: TGTGCCAGCAGACGAACCCCGGGACAGGGGCAAGAGACCCAGTACTTC.

This clonotype was found a few times. The chain joins TRBV6-1 to TRBJ2-3; the match to TRBD1 covers 9 bases. Germline CDR1 reads MNHNS; CDR2 reads SASEGT. Trimming took 6 bases from V and 3 from J; bases not matched to a gene: 10. The CDR3 is made up of 16 amino acids. CDR3 residues: CASSPTGQGRTDTQYF. Written as DNA, the CDR3 is TGTGCCAGCAGCCCTACCGGACAGGGGAGGACAGATACGCAGTATTTT.

The genes are TRBV19 and TRBJ1-2; maybe TRBD1 (5 bases). CDR1 is LNHDA, CDR2 SQIVND, per germline (reference sequence). CDR3 length: 13 amino acids. Trimming left V 10 bases short and J 8 bases short, with 20 bases between. DNA of the CDR3: TGTGCCACCCTTCTAGGGACGGCGGAGGGCTACACCTTC. Its translation: CATLLGTAEGYTF.

This rearrangement joins TRBV19 to TRBJ2-5; 8 nucleotides line up with TRBD2. Germline V lookup: CDR1 LNHDA, CDR2 SQIVND (reference sequence). Trimming at V came to 5 bases and at J to 5 bases, leaving 7 bases not matched to a gene. The length of the CDR3 is 14 residues. CDR3 in DNA: TGTGCCAGTAGTGCCGGGACTAGAGGTGAGACCCAGTACTTC. Protein product: CASSAGTRGETQYF.

This clonotype was detected only a few times. The chain uses TRBV6-1 and TRBJ1-6, with unresolved D. Trimming took 5 bases from V and 9 from J, leaving 11 bases between them. The CDR3 spans 13 residues. Germline-derived CDR1 and CDR2 are MNHNS and SASEGT. CDR3 amino acids: CASSQTVISPLHF. CDR3 coding DNA: TGTGCCAGCAGTCAAACGGTTATTTCACCCCTCCACTTT.

V gene TRBV7-3 combines with J gene TRBJ2-2; 7 positions agree with TRBD1. CDR1 is SGHTA and CDR2 is FQGTGA in the germline V gene. Losses at the gene ends were 9 bases for V and 5 bases for J; bases not matched to a gene: 3. This CDR3 is built from 12 residues. The CDR3 coding sequence is TGTGCCAGTCGGACAGGAACCGGGGAGCTGTTTTTT. Translation: CASRTGTGELFF. Full variable domain (outside the CDR3, taken from reference TRBV7-3 and TRBJ2-2): GAGVSQTPSNKVTEKGKYVELRCDPISGHTALYWYRQSLGQGPEFLIYFQGTGAADDSGLPNDRFFAVRPEGSVSTLKIQRTERGDSAVYLCASRTGTGELFFGEGSRLTVL.

The chain joins TRBV10-1 to TRBJ1-6; a weak D match, TRBD1 (6 bases). The CDR3 sequence is 13 residues long. Germline CDR1 WNHNN, CDR2 SYGVQD (reference sequence). Between the trimmed V and J ends, which lost 6 bases and 11 bases, there was a span of 14 bases. Here the CDR3 reads CASSEQGNPPLHF. The CDR3 bases are TGCGCCAGCAGCGAACAGGGAAATCCACCCCTCCACTTT.

Concerning this clonotype itself: It is likely a read error, because the conserved phenylalanine at the end of the CDR3 is missing. This chain uses TRBV6-5 with TRBJ1-1; no firm D call. Trimming took off 2 bases at V and 7 bases at J, with 11 bases between the two ends. Per the germline V gene, CDR1 is MNHEY and CDR2 is SVGAGI. The CDR3 is 13 residues long. CDR3 in amino acids: CASSYGLAGEAFL. CDR3 DNA sequence: TGTGCCAGCAGTTACGGACTCGCTGGTGAAGCTTTCCTT.

The V and J genes are TRBV6-4 and TRBJ2-3; D unresolved. In germline, CDR1 is MRHNA, CDR2 SNTAGT. The CDR3 has 13 residues. The V gene lost 4 bases and the J gene lost 0 bases, with 5 bases spanning the gap. CDR3 sequence (DNA): TGTGCCAGCAGTGCGGGTAGCACAGATACGCAGTATTTT. This encodes CASSAGSTDTQYF.

V is TRBV27 and J is TRBJ2-7; D uncertain. With 8 bases removed from V and 7 bases from J, the gap between germline ends came to 12 bases. CDR3 length equals 11 residues. Germline CDR1 is MNHEY and CDR2 is SMNVEV (reference sequence). The CDR3 loop is CASAGRAEQYF. The CDR3 nucleotides are TGTGCCAGCGCTGGTAGGGCGGAGCAGTACTTC.

The V call is TRBV19, the J call TRBJ1-6; D unresolved. The CDR3 sequence is 14 residues long. The germline CDR1 and CDR2 sequences are LNHDA and SQIVND (reference sequence). The germline V and J ends were trimmed by 6 bases and 5 bases, with 11 bases remaining between them. CDR3 loop: CASRKGLDNSPLHF. DNA of the CDR3: TGTGCCAGTAGAAAGGGTCTAGATAATTCACCCCTCCACTTT.

This chain links TRBV6-5 with TRBJ1-2, with D uncertain. Germline V gene data show CDR1 as MNHEY and CDR2 as SVGAGI. Deletions cut 0 bases from V and 6 bases from J, with 17 bases between. This CDR3 spans 16 amino acids. CDR3 DNA: TGTGCCAGCAGTTACTCGAGTCGACTTTGGCAGAATGGCTACACCTTC. This gives the protein CASSYSSRLWQNGYTF.

This chain connects TRBV27 to TRBJ1-1; D gene uncertain. Trimming removed 0 bases from V and 5 bases from J, with 13 bases in between. CDR1 and CDR2 (germline): MNHEY, SMNVEV (reference sequence). This CDR3 contains 15 residues. The CDR3 DNA follows: TGTGCCAGCAGTTTATCTGGCCCGTTAGGGACTGAAGCTTTCTTT. This codes for CASSLSGPLGTEAFF.

This chain joins TRBV7-9 and TRBJ1-6; D call uncertain. The V gene lost 1 base and the J gene lost 6 bases, with 10 bases spanning the gap. Per germline, CDR1 SEHNR and CDR2 FQNEAQ (reference sequence). This CDR3 contains 15 residues. The CDR3 protein is CASSLDTGGNSPLHF. The CDR3 DNA reads TGTGCCAGCAGCTTAGACACGGGCGGTAATTCACCCCTCCACTTT.